The sequence of this T cell receptor (beta chain) was determined in a study of radiation and T cells in renal cell carcinoma. Study-wide findings and caveats: Top tumor clonotypes rose in blood 2 weeks post-radiation, then contracted. Baseline intratumoral clonotype presence is unknown without pretreatment biopsies.

A note on this clone: What it binds is unknown.

Assay: immunoSEQ multiplex PCR; the TCRdb copy retains only in-frame clones and omits some. This sample carries 70,000 to 100,000 clones, 80% to 90% of them seen once, and the ten largest clones take about 23%. Regarding time point: blood 2 weeks post-SBRT. Treatment reported: 15 Gy SBRT to primary tumor, nephrectomy 4 weeks later. Serial blood draws occurred at baseline and 2 and 4 weeks post-SBRT. Between the trimmed V and J ends, which lost 6 bases and 7 bases, there was a span of 16 bases. Germline lookup yields CDR1 MDHEN and CDR2 SYDVKM. There are 15 residues in the CDR3. The sequence came from a woman aged 45-65 years with renal cell carcinoma. Source: blood, taken from a patient whose treatment included radiotherapy and nephrectomy. The chain is built from TRBV28 and TRBJ1-6; tentative D call: TRBD1 (5 bases). This chain's CDR3 is CASSLSLGDNSPLHF. CDR3 bases: TGTGCCAGCAGCCTCAGCCTGGGGGACAATTCACCCCTCCACTTT.